This T cell receptor beta chain is drawn from a study of beta chain features in type 1 diabetes. Expressed TCRB transcripts were sequenced after all isolated RNA was converted to cDNA. TCRdb's copy holds only in-frame clones and misses some; the assay was immunoSEQ multiplex PCR. The data hold just over 600,000 clones, with 15% observed a single time. This CDR3 spans 13 amino acids. Germline lookup yields CDR1 SGHRS and CDR2 YFSETQ. Deletions cut 5 bases from V and 2 bases from J, with 10 bases between. This clonotype was obtained from a man younger than 30 in good health. The chain is built from TRBV5-1 and TRBJ2-5, with D possibly matching TRBD1 (5 bases). Sequencing was performed on naive CD4+ T cells from blood. The CDR3, as DNA: TGCGCCAGCAGGGCCGCAGGGCAAGAGACCCAGTACTTC. Translation gives CASRAAGQETQYF. Combining the CDR3 with reference TRBV5-1 and TRBJ2-5 gives the whole variable domain KAGVTQTPRYLIKTRGQQVTLSCSPISGHRSVSWYQQTPGQGLQFLFEYFSETQRNKGNFPGRFSGRQFSNSRSEMNVSTLELGDSALYLCASRAAGQETQYFGPGTRLLVL.